This TCR beta chain comes out of a study of cytomegalovirus exposure and HLA in healthy donors. Study results and limitations: A later analysis linked a missense DCLRE1C variant to TCR beta V- and J-gene trimming.

This clone has a single count. The antigen is undetermined. Primers included in the PCR were 60 Vbeta and 13 Jbeta primers. Using immunoSEQ multiplex PCR, the repertoire was profiled, and TCRdb retains in-frame clones only, with some absent. Among 150,000 to 180,000 clones listed, around 79% were seen once. This sequence was found in a man in his late teens or twenties in good health and CMV-seronegative. The material sequenced was PBMCs.

CDR3 in DNA: TGTGCCAGCAGTGAAGCGCGGGGGAGGGCTTCAGGTCAGCCCCAGCATTTT. Residues: CASSEARGRASGQPQHF. V and J are TRBV6-1 and TRBJ1-5; maybe TRBD1 (5 bases). Trimming shortened V by 0 bases and J by 6 bases, and 18 bases separated the two germline ends. In germline, CDR1 is MNHNS, CDR2 SASEGT. The CDR3 length is 17 residues.